Sequencing of this T cell receptor beta chain was carried out in a study of control samples from healthy donors and cancer patients. Germline CDR1 is MNHNY and CDR2 is SVGAGI (reference sequence). Trimming removed 5 bases from V and 4 bases from J, with 8 bases in between. CDR3 size: 13 residues. Using immunoSEQ multiplex PCR, the repertoire was profiled, and TCRdb retains in-frame clones only, with some absent. The sample gives tens of thousands of clones, just over 70% of which show up once; approximately 17% is in the top ten. The source material was formalin-fixed, paraffin-embedded tissue. This sequence was found in a male donor with melanoma. This sequence joins TRBV6-6 and TRBJ2-2; perhaps TRBD1 as D (6 bases). The CDR3 coding sequence is TGTGCCAGCAGTCACAGGGTCACCGGGGAGCTGTTTTTT. Amino acids: CASSHRVTGELFF.